The clone carrying this T cell receptor (beta chain) has just one count. Produced via immunoSEQ multiplex PCR; TCRdb's table is partial and in-frame only. The sample has approximately 170,000 clones, more than 65% seen once; the top ten hold under 3%. The data originate from a study of blood T cell repertoires in COVID-19. Background on the study: The United States, Italy and Spain supplied acute and convalescent COVID-19 samples.

The TCR comes from a human donor with acute or convalescent COVID-19. The donor label of this sample is uncertain. Sequenced material: peripheral blood.

The CDR3 spells CASSLPTGLGNTIYF. CDR3 in DNA: TGTGCCAGCAGTCTTCCCACAGGGCTCGGAAACACCATATATTTT. The chain recombines TRBV28 with TRBJ1-3; D may be TRBD1 (6 bases). The CDR3 length is 15 residues. The germline V gene has CDR1 MDHEN and CDR2 SYDVKM. Trimming stripped 5 bases from V and 4 bases from J, with 15 bases between.